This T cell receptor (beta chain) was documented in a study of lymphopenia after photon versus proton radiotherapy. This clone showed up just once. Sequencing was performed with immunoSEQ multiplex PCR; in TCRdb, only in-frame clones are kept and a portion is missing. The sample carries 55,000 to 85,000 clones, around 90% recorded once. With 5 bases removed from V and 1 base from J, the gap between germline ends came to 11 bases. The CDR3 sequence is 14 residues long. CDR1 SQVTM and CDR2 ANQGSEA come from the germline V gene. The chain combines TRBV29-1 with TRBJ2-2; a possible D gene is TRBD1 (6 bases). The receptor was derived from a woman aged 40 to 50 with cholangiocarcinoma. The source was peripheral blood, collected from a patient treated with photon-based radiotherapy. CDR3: CSVRQGLNTGELFF. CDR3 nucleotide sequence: TGCAGCGTTCGTCAGGGGTTGAACACCGGGGAGCTGTTTTTT.